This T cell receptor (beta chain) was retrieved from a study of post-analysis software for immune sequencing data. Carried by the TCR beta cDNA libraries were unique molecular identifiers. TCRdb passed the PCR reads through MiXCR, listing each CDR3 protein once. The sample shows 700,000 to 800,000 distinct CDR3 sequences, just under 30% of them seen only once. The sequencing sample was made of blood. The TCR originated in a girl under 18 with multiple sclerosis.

CDR3 sequence reads: CSASWQYEQYF. CDR3 nucleotides: TGCAGTGCCTCGTGGCAGTACGAGCAGTACTTC. This sequence joins TRBV20-1 and TRBJ2-7; no firm D call. The CDR3 is 11 residues long. Germline V gene lookup returns CDR1 DFQATT and CDR2 SNEGSKA (reference sequence). Trimming removed 6 bases from V and 4 bases from J, with 10 bases in between.